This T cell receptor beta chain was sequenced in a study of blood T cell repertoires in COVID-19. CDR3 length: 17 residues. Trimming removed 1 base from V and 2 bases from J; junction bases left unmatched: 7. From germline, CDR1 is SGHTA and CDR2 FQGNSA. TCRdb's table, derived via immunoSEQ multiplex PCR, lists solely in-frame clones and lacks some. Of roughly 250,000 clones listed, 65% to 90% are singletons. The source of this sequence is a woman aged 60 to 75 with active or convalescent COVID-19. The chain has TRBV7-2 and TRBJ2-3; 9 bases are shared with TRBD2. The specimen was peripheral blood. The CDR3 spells CASSLDVAGGPTDTQYF. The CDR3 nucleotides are TGTGCCAGCAGCTTAGACGTGGCGGGGGGGCCCACAGATACGCAGTATTTT.